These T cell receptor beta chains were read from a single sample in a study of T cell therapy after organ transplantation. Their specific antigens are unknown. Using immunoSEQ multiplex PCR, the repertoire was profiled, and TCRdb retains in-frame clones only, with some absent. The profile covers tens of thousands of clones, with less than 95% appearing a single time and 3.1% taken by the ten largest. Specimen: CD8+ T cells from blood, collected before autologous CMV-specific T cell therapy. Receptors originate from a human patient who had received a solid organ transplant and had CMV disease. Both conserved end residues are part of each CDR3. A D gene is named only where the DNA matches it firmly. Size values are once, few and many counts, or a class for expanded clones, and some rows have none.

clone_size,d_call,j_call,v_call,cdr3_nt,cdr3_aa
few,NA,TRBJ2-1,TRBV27,TGTGCCAGCAGTTTATCTTTGTCTGAGCAGTTCTTC,CASSLSLSEQFF
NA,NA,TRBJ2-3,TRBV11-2,TGTGCCAGCAGCTTCTCGTCGGCGTATGAGGATACGCAGTATTTT,CASSFSSAYEDTQYF
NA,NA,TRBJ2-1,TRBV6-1,TGTGCCAGCAGTGAAGGGCAGGCCTCCAATGAGCAGTTCTTC,CASSEGQASNEQFF
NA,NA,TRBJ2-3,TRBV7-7,TGTGCTAGCAGCTTCCGGGATACAAACACAGATACGCAGTATTTT,CASSFRDTNTDTQYF
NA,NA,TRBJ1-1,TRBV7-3,TGTGCCAGCAGCTTAGGCGCAGGAATGAACACTGAAGCTTTCTTT,CASSLGAGMNTEAFF
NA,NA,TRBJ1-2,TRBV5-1,TGCGCCAGCAGCTCGAGCCCCGAGGGACACAAGATCTTC,CASSSSPEGHKIF
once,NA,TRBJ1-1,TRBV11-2,TGTGCCAGCAGCTTATCCAGGTACACTGAAGCTTTCTTT,CASSLSRYTEAFF
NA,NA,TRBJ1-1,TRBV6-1,TGTGCCAGCAGTGAGAGGTTACACCAAGGGGCCGGGGGTACTGAAGCTTTCTTT,CASSERLHQGAGGTEAFF
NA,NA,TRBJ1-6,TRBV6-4,TGTGCGACCAGCACTGGGCGGGGTAATTCACCCCTCCACTTT,CATSTGRGNSPLHF
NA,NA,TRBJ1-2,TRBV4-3,TGCGCCAGCAGCCAAGGTGGGGAGTACGGGCACTATGGCTACACCTTC,CASSQGGEYGHYGYTF
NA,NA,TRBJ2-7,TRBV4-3,TGCGCCAGCAGCCAAGATGATAGAACCTCCCAGCAACAGTACTTC,CASSQDDRTSQQQYF
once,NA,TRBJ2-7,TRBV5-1,TGCGCCAGCAGCTTTAGACCAGTCGATTTTGGCCCTACTGCTACGGGGGAGCAGTACTTC,CASSFRPVDFGPTATGEQYF
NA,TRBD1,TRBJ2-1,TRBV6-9,TGTGCCAGCAGTTATTTAGGACAGGGAAGAGATGAGCAGTTCTTC,CASSYLGQGRDEQFF
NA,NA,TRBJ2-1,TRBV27,TGTGCCAGCAGTTTGATCTGGACGGCCTACAATGAGCAGTTCTTC,CASSLIWTAYNEQFF